The entry below describes one T cell receptor (beta chain). This sample was included in a study of blood T cell repertoires in COVID-19. Turning to the study itself: From T cells, B-cell-depleted T cells, or PBMCs came the material, which was cDNA or gDNA.

Study members were between roughly 18 and 100 years old and lived in 20 to 30 US regions. For recovered donors of Cohort 3, there were two negative PCRs, clearance, or symptom resolution. The CDR3 is 12 residues long. The V segment lost 6 bases and the J segment 8 bases; nucleotides outside the gene matches: 3. CDR1 is SGHTA, CDR2 FQGNSA, per germline. In the original processing: Reference gene primer amplification gave estimated nucleated cell counts. Here immunoSEQ multiplex PCR was the method, and the copy in TCRdb shows in-frame clones only, minus some. The D gene and trimming were derived from the DNA, and the V and J assignments and clone size from that table. The data contain more than 250,000 clones, roughly 90% of them seen just once; the ten biggest clones take up about 18%.

The sequenced material came from PBMCs or T cells enriched from blood (not recorded which). The chain couples TRBV7-2 to TRBJ2-7, with TRBD2 identical over 11 bases. The TCR sequence derives from a woman aged 30 to 39 who had recovered from COVID-19. DNA of the CDR3: TGTGCCAGCAGGACTAGCGGGAATAAGCAGTACTTC. Translated: CASRTSGNKQYF. The full variable domain, in which reference TRBV7-2 and TRBJ2-7 provide the parts outside the CDR3, is GAGVSQSPSNKVTEKGKDVELRCDPISGHTALYWYRQSLGQGLEFLIYFQGNSAPDKSGLPSDRFSAERTGGSVSTLTIQRTQQEDSAVYLCASRTSGNKQYFGPGTRLTVT.